This T cell receptor beta chain was documented in a study of blood T cell repertoires in COVID-19. In the authors' workflow: Estimation of nucleated cell counts relied on the amplification of reference gene primers. The assay was immunoSEQ multiplex PCR, and TCRdb's table has in-frame clones only and misses some. V and J calls and clone size are given by that table; D and trimming were obtained from the DNA. The sample has fewer than 250,000 clones, about 82% seen once; the top ten hold around 0.93%. While infection was still active, Seattle patients were enrolled and then followed longitudinally. This CDR3 has 15 residues. Germline assignment: CDR1 SGHNT and CDR2 YYREEE (reference sequence). The V segment lost 0 bases and the J segment 5 bases; nucleotides outside the gene matches: 6.

The TCR originated in a man between 60 and 75 years old with COVID-19, enrolled during active disease. Sequenced material: peripheral blood. The chain recombines TRBV5-4 with TRBJ2-7; 9 bases map to TRBD2. CDR3 nucleotide sequence: TGTGCCAGCAGCTTGGTTAGCGGGAGAATTGACGAGCAGTACTTC. Its translation: CASSLVSGRIDEQYF.